This TCR beta chain derives from a study of OX40 agonist ivuxolimab in advanced cancers. TCRdb's copy holds only in-frame clones and misses some; the assay was immunoSEQ multiplex PCR. The table shows 50,000 to 70,000 clones, with 85% occurring only once. V dropped 5 bases and J dropped 3 bases, with 5 bases sitting between them. The CDR3 length is 11 residues. Looked up from germline, CDR1 is SQVTM and CDR2 is ANQGSEA. This sequence joins TRBV29-1 and TRBJ1-3; no definite D call. The input for sequencing was CD4+ or CD8+ T cells sorted from blood, taken in a trial of the OX40 agonist ivuxolimab. The clonotype was recovered from an adult with an advanced solid tumor such as melanoma, head and neck, liver or kidney cancer. CDR3 in amino acids: CSVFLGNTIYF. The CDR3 DNA sequence: TGCAGCGTTTTCCTTGGAAACACCATATATTTT.